This T cell receptor beta chain was captured in a study of T-cell reconstitution after alpha-beta-depleted transplantation in children. The TCRbeta library incorporated unique molecular identifiers. MiXCR, applied by TCRdb to the PCR reads, yields one record per CDR3 protein. Seen here are about 400,000 distinct CDR3 sequences, about 14% observed once, and the top ten hold around 4.1%. This clonotype was seen ten or more times. This CDR3 is built from 13 residues. Trimming stripped 3 bases from V and 7 bases from J, with 15 bases between. CDR1 DFQATT and CDR2 SNEGSKA come from the germline V gene (reference sequence).

The source material was PBMCs, sampled from the stem cell graft. The TCR was taken from a human donor who donated a stem cell graft to a child with Fanconi anemia. The chain joins TRBV20-1 to TRBJ1-2; possible D gene TRBD1, 5 bases. Written as DNA, the CDR3 is TGCAGTGCTAGCCTGATGGGGAGGGGTGGCTACACCTTC. It translates to CSASLMGRGGYTF.